These 32 T cell receptor beta chains originate from one sample sequenced in a study of cytomegalovirus exposure and HLA in healthy donors (dated by TCRdb to about 2017). The library was obtained by the immunoSEQ multiplex PCR assay. For the multiplex PCR, a mixture combining 60 forward primers for TCR Vbeta segments and 13 reverse primers for TCR Jbeta segments was used. What TCRdb holds here is the immuneACCESS table cut down to in-frame rearrangements. Part of the clones is not present; checked against another copy, under half of the missing clones reflect an unresolved V gene, and the others are unexplained. The sample has 63,000 or so clones on record. Roughly 15% of the sample rests with the top ten. Sequencing was carried out using PBMCs. These receptors all stem from a boy aged 5-17 years in good health and CMV-seronegative.

This chain links TRBV10-3 with TRBJ2-7; possibly TRBD2 for D (6 bases). There are 13 residues in the CDR3. V was pared by 4 bases and J by 5 bases, with 12 bases between. In germline, CDR1 is ENHRY, CDR2 SYGVKD. CDR3 sequence: CAISVQGGHEQYF. The CDR3 bases are TGTGCCATCAGTGTCCAGGGAGGCCACGAGCAGTACTTC.

Note on this clone: Different DNA sequences within this sample yield the same CDR3. The chain employs TRBV4-3 and TRBJ1-4; possible D gene TRBD1, 5 bases. CDR1 is LGHNA, CDR2 YSLEER, per germline. The germline V and J ends were trimmed by 0 bases and 3 bases, with 8 bases remaining between them. This CDR3 is 15 amino acids long. The CDR3 protein is CASSQERGSNEKLFF. Here the CDR3 DNA reads TGCGCCAGCAGCCAAGAGCGGGGGTCTAATGAAAAACTGTTTTTT.

This chain uses TRBV6-1 with TRBJ2-5, with TRBD2 identical over 11 bases. J lost 3 bases, V lost 9 bases, and 3 bases had no gene match. The CDR3 sequence is 13 residues long. The V gene's germline CDR1 is MNHNS and CDR2 SASEGT. The DNA for the CDR3 is TGTGCCAGTGGGGGACTAGCGGAAGAGACCCAGTACTTC. Translation: CASGGLAEETQYF.

The chain combines TRBV7-7 with TRBJ2-7; the match to TRBD2 covers 12 bases. Germline values: CDR1 SSHAT, CDR2 FNYEAQ (reference sequence). CDR3 length equals 16 residues. The trim removed 5 bases at V and 6 bases at J, leaving 11 bases unmatched. This CDR3 reads CASSETSGGIPREQYF. In DNA, the CDR3 is TGTGCCAGCAGCGAAACTAGCGGGGGGATCCCACGCGAGCAGTACTTC.

The chain recombines TRBV7-2 with TRBJ2-7; tentatively, D is TRBD2 (6 bases). Germline CDR1 is SGHTA and CDR2 is FQGNSA. The CDR3 has 14 amino acids. Trimming left V 6 bases short and J 0 bases short, with 12 bases between. The CDR3 nucleotides read TGTGCCAGCAGTCCTAGCGCGAGCTCCTACGAGCAGTACTTC. This sequence encodes CASSPSASSYEQYF. Filled out from reference TRBV7-2 and TRBJ2-7, the complete variable domain reads GAGVSQSPSNKVTEKGKDVELRCDPISGHTALYWYRQSLGQGLEFLIYFQGNSAPDKSGLPSDRFSAERTGGSVSTLTIQRTQQEDSAVYLCASSPSASSYEQYFGPGTRLTVT.

The gene calls are TRBV13 and TRBJ2-3; 7 bases agree with TRBD2. Per germline, CDR1 PRHDT and CDR2 FYEKMQ (reference sequence). J lost 5 bases, V lost 0 bases, and 14 bases had no gene match. CDR3 size: 18 residues. The CDR3 spells CASSLGGGEGRGIDTQYF. For the CDR3, the DNA is TGTGCCAGCAGCTTAGGGGGAGGGGAGGGCCGAGGAATAGATACGCAGTATTTT. The whole variable domain, remainder taken from reference TRBV13 and TRBJ2-3, is AAGVIQSPRHLIKEKRETATLKCYPIPRHDTVYWYQQGPGQDPQFLISFYEKMQSDKGSIPDRFSAQQFSDYHSELNMSSLELGDSALYFCASSLGGGEGRGIDTQYFGPGTRLTVL.

This rearrangement joins TRBV27 to TRBJ2-2; 11 bases map to TRBD2. V dropped 0 bases and J dropped 0; count of bases not matched to a gene: 3. The CDR3 covers 18 residues. Germline V gene data show CDR1 as MNHEY and CDR2 as SMNVEV (reference sequence). The CDR3 protein is CASSLSPTSGTNTGELFF. In DNA form, the CDR3 reads TGTGCCAGCAGTTTATCCCCGACTAGCGGGACGAACACCGGGGAGCTGTTTTTT.

The chain uses TRBV9 and TRBJ2-3, with 8 bases aligning to TRBD2. The CDR3 runs to 16 residues. The ends lost 0 bases at V and 3 bases at J; junction bases unmatched: 6. Germline V gives CDR1 SGDLS, CDR2 YYNGEE. CDR3 nucleotides: TGTGCCAGCAGCGTAGATCCAGCGGGGGCTACAGATACGCAGTATTTT. This codes for CASSVDPAGATDTQYF.

The chain employs TRBV6-1 and TRBJ1-1, with 7 bases fitting TRBD1. The CDR3 contains 16 residues. Per the germline V gene, CDR1 is MNHNS and CDR2 is SASEGT. V shed 5 bases, J shed 5 bases, and the junction held 14 bases outside the gene matches. CDR3 DNA sequence: TGTGCCAGCAGTAAAGGGACAGCCACTGGGTGGACTGAAGCTTTCTTT. It specifies CASSKGTATGWTEAFF.

The chain employs TRBV19 and TRBJ2-2; TRBD1 might be the D (5 bases). The CDR3 has 13 amino acids. V gave up 5 bases and J gave up 7 bases, with 11 bases separating them. Germline CDR1 LNHDA, CDR2 SQIVND (reference sequence). This CDR3 is CASSVGAIGELFF. DNA for the CDR3: TGTGCCAGTAGTGTAGGGGCCATCGGGGAGCTGTTTTTT.

The chain joins TRBV2 to TRBJ1-6; D not resolved. Trimming cost V 8 bases and J 7 bases, with 12 bases left between them. CDR1 is SNHLY and CDR2 is FYNNEI in the germline V gene. This CDR3 comprises 13 residues. The CDR3 coding sequence is TGTGCCAGCGGCGGGGATACCAATTCACCCCTCCACTTT. Translation: CASGGDTNSPLHF.

Measured by frequency, this clone is medium-sized (0.01 to 0.1%). This chain links TRBV6-5 with TRBJ1-1, with a tentative D call TRBD1 (6 bases). With 2 bases removed from V and 4 bases from J, the gap between germline ends came to 17 bases. CDR1 and CDR2 from the germline V gene are MNHEY and SVGAGI. The CDR3 is made up of 16 amino acids. The CDR3 nucleotides are TGTGCCAGCAGTTACAACAGGGCCCCAGTTGGCACTGAAGCTTTCTTT. Its translation is CASSYNRAPVGTEAFF.

The genes are TRBV25-1 and TRBJ2-7; D perhaps matches TRBD1 (5 bases). V was trimmed by 4 bases and J by 5 bases, leaving 12 bases between them. The CDR3 loop spans 13 amino acids. Germline V CDR1 and CDR2: MGHDK, SYGVNS. CDR3 residues: CASSAHARDEQYF. The CDR3 DNA sequence: TGTGCCAGCAGTGCCCACGCCAGGGACGAGCAGTACTTC.

The rearrangement uses TRBV10-1 and TRBJ2-7; D gene uncertain. V was clipped by 3 bases and J by 0 bases, with 3 bases between them. The germline gives CDR1 WNHNN, CDR2 SYGVQD (reference sequence). The CDR3 contains 12 residues. Here the CDR3 reads CASSDVSYEQYF. For the CDR3, the DNA is TGCGCCAGCAGTGACGTCTCCTACGAGCAGTACTTC.

The J gene is TRBJ1-1, the V gene TRBV7-3; weak D call: TRBD1 (5 bases). Germline V CDR1 and CDR2: SGHTA, FQGTGA. CDR3 size: 13 residues. V dropped 8 bases and J dropped 2 bases, with 12 bases sitting between them. CDR3 loop: CASGDSLNTEAFF. The CDR3 bases are TGTGCCAGCGGAGACAGCCTCAACACTGAAGCTTTCTTT. The full variable domain, in which reference TRBV7-3 and TRBJ1-1 provide the parts outside the CDR3, is GAGVSQTPSNKVTEKGKYVELRCDPISGHTALYWYRQSLGQGPEFLIYFQGTGAADDSGLPNDRFFAVRPEGSVSTLKIQRTERGDSAVYLCASGDSLNTEAFFGQGTRLTVV.

The rearrangement links TRBV5-5 to TRBJ2-2, with 7 bases that match TRBD1. This CDR3 spans 15 amino acids. The germline V gene has CDR1 SGHKS and CDR2 YYEKEE (reference sequence). V shed 4 bases and J 0 bases; nucleotides not matched to a gene: 3. CDR3: CASSPQGANTGELFF. The CDR3 DNA reads TGTGCCAGCAGCCCTCAGGGGGCGAACACCGGGGAGCTGTTTTTT.

The chain recombines TRBV5-1 with TRBJ1-3, with 9 nucleotides matching TRBD1. The length of the CDR3 is 16 residues. The germline gives CDR1 SGHRS, CDR2 YFSETQ. J lost 2 bases, V lost 3 bases, and 6 bases had no gene match. The CDR3 loop is CASSSGQGVTGNTIYF. The CDR3 bases are TGCGCCAGCAGCTCGGGACAGGGAGTAACTGGAAACACCATATATTTT.

The genes are TRBV11-1 and TRBJ2-7; 8 nucleotides match TRBD1. V lost 5 bases to trimming and J lost 5 bases; unmatched junction nucleotides: 2. Germline assignment: CDR1 SGHAT and CDR2 FQDESV (reference sequence). The CDR3 contains 12 residues. CDR3 sequence: CASSTTGDEQYF. Here the CDR3 DNA reads TGTGCCAGCAGCACGACAGGGGACGAGCAGTACTTC.

The chain combines TRBV9 with TRBJ1-6; TRBD1 matches at 9 bases. The CDR3 has 14 amino acids. Trimming removed 3 bases from V and 8 bases from J; junction bases left unmatched: 3. In germline, CDR1 is SGDLS, CDR2 YYNGEE. The CDR3 spells CASSARDRDSPLHF. In DNA form, the CDR3 reads TGTGCCAGCAGCGCCCGGGACAGGGATTCACCCCTCCACTTT.

In DNA form, the CDR3 reads TGTGCCAGCAGTGAAACCCCCAGTTCCGGCTACACCTTC. Residues: CASSETPSSGYTF. The gene calls are TRBV25-1 and TRBJ1-2; D gene ambiguous. This CDR3 is built from 13 residues. V lost 2 bases and J lost 8, with 12 bases in between. Germline V gene data show CDR1 as MGHDK and CDR2 as SYGVNS.

CDR3: CASSPLGGIAYEQYF. The CDR3 DNA is TGTGCCAGTAGCCCCCTGGGGGGGATAGCCTACGAGCAGTACTTC. V usage is TRBV19 and J usage is TRBJ2-5, with 7 bases that match TRBD2. The closer fit of TRBJ2-7 to the DNA end suggests the J call may be wrong. Germline V gene sequence: CDR1 LNHDA, CDR2 SQIVND (reference sequence). The CDR3 consists of 15 residues.

The chain couples TRBV25-1 to TRBJ1-5; a possible D gene is TRBD1 (5 bases). Germline-derived CDR1 and CDR2 are MGHDK and SYGVNS. CDR3 size: 15 residues. V was clipped by 1 base and J by 2 bases, with 9 bases between them. This chain's CDR3 is CASSEWGGGNQPQHF. The CDR3 DNA reads TGTGCCAGCAGTGAATGGGGGGGTGGCAATCAGCCCCAGCATTTT.

This chain uses TRBV19 with TRBJ1-2, with 7 bases aligning to TRBD1. The CDR3 loop spans 16 amino acids. Germline V gene data show CDR1 as LNHDA and CDR2 as SQIVND (reference sequence). Germline trimming cut 6 bases from V and 4 bases from J; bases unmatched to any gene: 14. This CDR3 reads CASSSPGTDSVYGYTF. CDR3 coding DNA: TGTGCCAGTAGCTCTCCCGGGACAGATAGTGTCTATGGCTACACCTTC.

The genes are TRBV6-5 and TRBJ2-5, with no clear D. The tail of the sequence fits TRBJ2-7 better, so the J call may be wrong. Germline assignment: CDR1 MNHEY and CDR2 SVGAGI. CDR3 length: 15 residues. DNA for the CDR3: TGTGCCAGCAGTTACGAGGCAGTGACCGCCTACGAGCAGTACTTC. It translates to CASSYEAVTAYEQYF.

CDR3 sequence: CASTLASGRGNEQFF. CDR3 nucleotide sequence: TGTGCCAGTACCCTGGCTAGCGGGAGAGGAAATGAGCAGTTCTTC. This chain joins TRBV19 and TRBJ2-1, with TRBD2 matching over 10 bases. Trimming removed 7 bases from V and 7 bases from J; junction bases left unmatched: 10. Germline V CDR1 and CDR2: LNHDA, SQIVND (reference sequence). The CDR3 consists of 15 residues.

The V gene is TRBV9, the J gene TRBJ2-6; D is possibly TRBD2 (7 bases). This CDR3 is built from 16 residues. In germline, CDR1 is SGDLS, CDR2 YYNGEE. With 6 bases removed from V and 3 bases from J, the gap between germline ends came to 16 bases. The CDR3 DNA is TGTGCCAGCACCCCGTCGGGGGGCGGTGGGGCCAACGTCCTGACTTTC. Translation gives CASTPSGGGGANVLTF.

V and J are TRBV13 and TRBJ1-1, with D perhaps matching TRBD1 (5 bases). In germline, CDR1 is PRHDT, CDR2 FYEKMQ (reference sequence). V was shortened by 3 bases and J by 1 base, with 9 bases between the two germline ends. The CDR3 is 14 amino acids. CDR3 coding DNA: TGTGCCAGCAGCTTCCAGGGAGGGAACACTGAAGCTTTCTTT. This sequence encodes CASSFQGGNTEAFF. Filled out from reference TRBV13 and TRBJ1-1, the complete variable domain reads AAGVIQSPRHLIKEKRETATLKCYPIPRHDTVYWYQQGPGQDPQFLISFYEKMQSDKGSIPDRFSAQQFSDYHSELNMSSLELGDSALYFCASSFQGGNTEAFFGQGTRLTVV.

This chain joins TRBV4-1 and TRBJ1-2; D gene uncertain. V lost 0 bases to trimming and J lost 1 base, with 15 bases between them. Germline V gene sequence: CDR1 MGHRA, CDR2 YSYEKL. The CDR3 runs 17 residues. The chain's CDR3 is CASSQDRGTAVNYGYTF. CDR3 nucleotide sequence: TGCGCCAGCAGCCAAGATCGTGGCACAGCTGTTAACTATGGCTACACCTTC.

The J gene is TRBJ2-3, the V gene TRBV9; TRBD2 might be the D (6 bases). The CDR3 sequence is 15 residues long. V dropped 0 bases and J dropped 1 base, with 9 bases sitting between them. From germline, CDR1 is SGDLS and CDR2 YYNGEE. The CDR3 DNA follows: TGTGCCAGCAGCGTAGACGTAGCGGGCACAGATACGCAGTATTTT. Its translation is CASSVDVAGTDTQYF.

The chain carries TRBV6-6 and TRBJ2-1, with 12 bases identical to TRBD2. After removal of 8 bases from V and 2 bases from J, the junction contained 7 bases not matched to a gene. The CDR3 runs to 16 residues. Germline V CDR1 and CDR2: MNHNY, SVGAGI (reference sequence). This chain's CDR3 is CASLPTSGRTYNEQFF. In nucleotides, the CDR3 is TGTGCCAGCCTACCTACTAGCGGGAGGACCTACAATGAGCAGTTCTTC.

The chain combines TRBV27 with TRBJ1-2; D remains unclear. In germline, CDR1 is MNHEY, CDR2 SMNVEV (reference sequence). Trimming took 8 bases from V and 4 from J, leaving 17 bases between them. CDR3 length equals 14 residues. DNA of the CDR3: TGTGCCAGCTCCGTAACGAAGCCCCTCTATGGCTACACCTTC. Translation: CASSVTKPLYGYTF.

J is TRBJ2-3 and V is TRBV30; TRBD2 matches 8 bases. CDR1 is GTSNPN and CDR2 is SVGIG in the germline V gene (reference sequence). CDR3 size: 15 residues. V lost 1 base and J lost 5; bases outside the gene matches: 8. CDR3 region: CAWSDLGSGVDTQYF. Written as DNA, the CDR3 is TGTGCCTGGAGTGATTTGGGTAGCGGGGTAGATACGCAGTATTTT.